These 25 T cell receptor beta chains were all obtained from the same sample, sequenced in a study of blood T cell repertoires in COVID-19. Assay: immunoSEQ multiplex PCR; the TCRdb copy retains only in-frame clones and omits some. In the table there are around 300,000 clones, around 87% of which are singletons. Sequencing was carried out using peripheral blood. These receptors were taken from a man aged 50 or older with active or convalescent COVID-19.

The gene calls are TRBV29-1 and TRBJ1-2; TRBD1 might be the D (6 bases). Trimming removed 5 bases from V and 2 bases from J, with 9 bases in between. The CDR3 runs to 12 residues. Looked up from germline, CDR1 is SQVTM and CDR2 is ANQGSEA. The CDR3 spells CSVRTANYGYTF. CDR3 nucleotides: TGCAGCGTTAGGACAGCAAACTATGGCTACACCTTC.

The chain combines TRBV7-8 with TRBJ1-1; 8 nucleotides agree with TRBD1. The V gene end was trimmed by 1 base and the J gene end by 4 bases; junction bases not matched to a gene: 2. The CDR3 is 14 residues long. The germline gives CDR1 SGHVS, CDR2 FQNEAQ. The CDR3, as DNA: TGTGCCAGCAGCTTAGGGACAGGGACCACTGAAGCTTTCTTT. It translates to CASSLGTGTTEAFF.

This clone was found a few times. The chain employs TRBV10-3 and TRBJ1-6; 8 bases match TRBD1. Germline V gene data show CDR1 as ENHRY and CDR2 as SYGVKD. The J segment lost 8 bases and the V segment lost 0 bases, leaving 3 bases of the junction unmatched. The CDR3 covers 15 residues. CDR3 loop: CAISESGRGHSPLHF. The CDR3 DNA reads TGTGCCATCAGTGAGTCGGGCAGGGGGCATTCACCCCTCCACTTT.

The gene calls are TRBV6-5 and TRBJ2-7, with 7 positions matching TRBD2. This CDR3 region has 13 residues. Trimming took 6 bases from V and 4 from J; bases not matched to a gene: 6. Germline CDR1 is MNHEY and CDR2 is SVGAGI. In DNA, the CDR3 is TGTGCCAGCAGCACTGGGAGGGAGTACGAGCAGTACTTC. It yields the protein CASSTGREYEQYF.

V usage is TRBV7-9 and J usage is TRBJ2-5; the D gene is possibly TRBD2 (7 bases). Germline CDR1 reads SEHNR; CDR2 reads FQNEAQ (reference sequence). The CDR3 length is 13 residues. The CDR3 nucleotides are TGTGCGAGCGAGGGGGGGATAGGGGAGACCCAGTACTTC. Its protein is CASEGGIGETQYF.

The chain joins TRBV4-3 to TRBJ2-1, with D maybe TRBD1 (6 bases). Deletions cut 0 bases from V and 7 bases from J, with 19 bases between. Germline V gives CDR1 LGHNA, CDR2 YSLEER. The CDR3 is made up of 17 amino acids. CDR3 sequence reads: CASSQEYEQGAPNEQFF. The CDR3 coding sequence is TGCGCCAGCAGCCAAGAATATGAACAGGGCGCCCCAAATGAGCAGTTCTTC.

CDR3 nucleotide sequence: TGTGCCAGCAGCCCCAATGGGGGGGCCTACAATGAGCAGTTCTTC. Protein sequence: CASSPNGGAYNEQFF. The chain employs TRBV11-1 and TRBJ2-1; TRBD2 aligns across 7 bases. Germline assignment: CDR1 SGHAT and CDR2 FQDESV (reference sequence). This CDR3 contains 15 residues. The V gene end was trimmed by 5 bases and the J gene end by 2 bases; junction bases not matched to a gene: 6.

In the case of this clone: This CDR3 is also generated by other DNA sequences in the sample. The genes are TRBV5-1 and TRBJ2-5; 9 positions match TRBD1. The CDR3 sequence is 14 residues long. V was clipped by 2 bases and J by 1 base; unmatched bases: 0. Germline loops: CDR1 SGHRS, CDR2 YFSETQ. The CDR3 here is CASSLQGAQETQYF. CDR3 bases: TGCGCCAGCAGCTTACAGGGGGCCCAAGAGACCCAGTACTTC.

The chain recombines TRBV28 with TRBJ1-4; 10 bases fit TRBD1. The CDR3 has 15 amino acids. Germline loops: CDR1 MDHEN, CDR2 SYDVKM. The V gene end was trimmed by 6 bases and the J gene end by 7 bases; junction bases not matched to a gene: 8. CDR3 sequence: CASRGTGVRGEKLFF. Here the CDR3 DNA reads TGTGCCAGCAGGGGGACAGGGGTTCGGGGTGAAAAACTGTTTTTT.

The chain links TRBV27 to TRBJ1-5, with D uncertain. This CDR3 region has 15 residues. Germline V gene data show CDR1 as MNHEY and CDR2 as SMNVEV (reference sequence). V lost 6 bases and J 4 bases, leaving 16 bases between the germline ends. The CDR3 is CASSLDSQTNQPQHF. The CDR3 nucleotides are TGTGCCAGCAGCCTTGACTCACAAACTAATCAGCCCCAGCATTTT.

This chain links TRBV18 with TRBJ2-3; 12 positions agree with TRBD2. CDR3 length: 18 residues. With V trimmed by 6 bases and J by 4 bases, 14 bases remained unmatched. Germline assignment: CDR1 KGHSH and CDR2 LQKENI. Here the CDR3 DNA reads TGTGCCAGCTCCCAACGGGGCACTAGCGGGAGGAGGGCAGATACGCAGTATTTT. This encodes CASSQRGTSGRRADTQYF. Full variable domain (outside the CDR3, taken from reference TRBV18 and TRBJ2-3): NAGVMQNPRHLVRRRGQEARLRCSPMKGHSHVYWYRQLPEEGLKFMVYLQKENIIDESGMPKERFSAEFPKEGPSILRIQQVVRGDSAAYFCASSQRGTSGRRADTQYFGPGTRLTVL.

This clone was seen only once. The chain uses TRBV27 and TRBJ2-7; D remains unclear. From germline, CDR1 is MNHEY and CDR2 SMNVEV (reference sequence). Trimming left V 3 bases short and J 1 base short, with 13 bases between. The CDR3 has 15 residues. The CDR3 nucleotides read TGTGCCAGCAGTTTTCTCCCCGTTTATTCCTACGAGCAGTACTTC. This translates into CASSFLPVYSYEQYF.

This clone came up a few times. The gene calls are TRBV9 and TRBJ1-1; 8 positions match TRBD1. J gave up 6 bases and V 2 bases, and 15 bases lay outside the gene matches. This CDR3 has 17 residues. Germline values: CDR1 SGDLS, CDR2 YYNGEE. For the CDR3, the DNA is TGTGCCAGCAGCGTTAATTCAGGACAGGGACCTGAGGCTGAAGCTTTCTTT. Its translation is CASSVNSGQGPEAEAFF.

The chain is built from TRBV7-9 and TRBJ1-6; 8 nucleotides match TRBD1. V gave up 3 bases and J gave up 7 bases; unmatched junction bases: 5. Germline CDR1 SEHNR, CDR2 FQNEAQ (reference sequence). CDR3 length: 15 residues. The CDR3 coding sequence is TGTGCCAGCAGCTTCGGACAGGGCTCGAATTCACCCCTCCACTTT. Protein sequence: CASSFGQGSNSPLHF.

The chain is built from TRBV28 and TRBJ1-4, with 7 bases identical to TRBD1. J was trimmed by 8 bases and V by 6 bases; bases with no gene match: 21. Germline assignment: CDR1 MDHEN and CDR2 SYDVKM. The CDR3 consists of 18 residues. The CDR3 is CASRHTARDSLLQEKLFF. For the CDR3, the DNA is TGTGCCAGCAGGCACACTGCCCGGGACAGCCTGCTCCAGGAAAAACTGTTTTTT.

V is TRBV6-2 or TRBV6-3 and J is TRBJ2-1; 12 nucleotides agree with TRBD1. Germline-derived CDR1 and CDR2 are MNHEY and SVGEGT. J gave up 9 bases and V 2 bases, and 11 bases lay outside the gene matches. The CDR3 consists of 17 residues. The CDR3 sequence is CASSYRWRDRGRGEQFF. The CDR3 coding sequence is TGTGCCAGCAGTTACCGGTGGCGGGACAGGGGGCGAGGTGAGCAGTTCTTC.

V gene TRBV19 combines with J gene TRBJ2-1, with 7 nucleotides matching TRBD2. The V gene end was trimmed by 4 bases and the J gene end by 5 bases; junction bases not matched to a gene: 11. The germline CDR1 and CDR2 sequences are LNHDA and SQIVND (reference sequence). The CDR3 sequence is 16 residues long. The CDR3 DNA sequence: TGTGCCAGTAGTACCAGGACTAGTGGGGCCCACAATGAGCAGTTCTTC. It encodes CASSTRTSGAHNEQFF.

This chain links TRBV7-7 with TRBJ1-5, with D perhaps matching TRBD1 (6 bases). The germline CDR1 and CDR2 sequences are SSHAT and FNYEAQ (reference sequence). The CDR3 sequence is 15 residues long. V was trimmed by 5 bases and J by 3 bases, leaving 14 bases between them. Written as DNA, the CDR3 is TGTGCCAGCAGCGTACCAGGACAGCCCAATCAGCCCCAGCATTTT. This sequence encodes CASSVPGQPNQPQHF.

This clone was seen once. CDR3 region: CASSVGVAHTDTQYF. Here the CDR3 DNA reads TGTGCCAGCAGCGTAGGCGTAGCACACACAGATACGCAGTATTTT. V and J are TRBV9 and TRBJ2-3; D ambiguous. CDR3 length: 15 residues. Trimming cost V 0 bases and J 2 bases, with 10 bases left between them. Germline V gene data show CDR1 as SGDLS and CDR2 as YYNGEE.

The J gene is TRBJ1-5, the V gene TRBV6-1; 8 bases agree with TRBD1. The CDR3 contains 17 residues. J gave up 4 bases and V 1 base, and 9 bases lay outside the gene matches. The V gene's germline CDR1 is MNHNS and CDR2 SASEGT. The CDR3: CASSEEPPDRGNQPQHF. CDR3 nucleotide sequence: TGTGCCAGCAGTGAAGAACCCCCTGACAGGGGAAATCAGCCCCAGCATTTT.

This chain joins TRBV14 and TRBJ2-7; D is undetermined. Germline CDR1 SGHDN, CDR2 FVKESK. This CDR3 has 13 residues. Trimming stripped 4 bases from V and 7 bases from J, with 14 bases between. Here the CDR3 reads CASSLQRLGEQYF. The CDR3 DNA is TGTGCCAGCAGCCTTCAGAGACTCGGGGAGCAGTACTTC. Variable domain in full (rest from reference TRBV14 and TRBJ2-7): EAGVTQFPSHSVIEKGQTVTLRCDPISGHDNLYWYRRVMGKEIKFLLHFVKESKQDESGMPNNRFLAERTGGTYSTLKVQPAELEDSGVYFCASSLQRLGEQYFGPGTRLTVT.

V is TRBV6-1 and J is TRBJ1-5; D may be TRBD1 (5 bases). The CDR3 sequence is 15 residues long. The V end lost 1 base, the J end lost 6 bases, and 13 bases lay between the germline ends. Per the germline V gene, CDR1 is MNHNS and CDR2 is SASEGT. CDR3 nucleotide sequence: TGTGCCAGCAGTGAAGTGCGGGGGAGGGGTCAGCCCCAGCATTTT. Amino acid sequence: CASSEVRGRGQPQHF.

This CDR3 is CASSQGFSGEAFF. The DNA for the CDR3 is TGTGCCAGCAGCCAAGGGTTCAGCGGTGAAGCTTTCTTT. The chain uses TRBV3-1 (or the pseudogene TRBV3-2) and TRBJ1-1, with no clear D. In germline, CDR1 is LGHDT, CDR2 YNNKEL (reference sequence). V lost 1 base and J lost 7, with 10 bases in between. The CDR3 extends over 13 amino acids.

V gene TRBV5-1 combines with J gene TRBJ2-6; the D is unclear. The CDR3 extends over 15 amino acids. Per the germline V gene, CDR1 is SGHRS and CDR2 is YFSETQ. The V end was cut by 5 bases, the J end by 0 bases, with 9 bases between. CDR3 sequence: CASRELSSGANVLTF. For the CDR3, the DNA is TGCGCCAGCAGGGAGTTGTCCTCTGGGGCCAACGTCCTGACTTTC. Based on the CDR3 plus reference TRBV5-1 and TRBJ2-6, the full variable domain is KAGVTQTPRYLIKTRGQQVTLSCSPISGHRSVSWYQQTPGQGLQFLFEYFSETQRNKGNFPGRFSGRQFSNSRSEMNVSTLELGDSALYLCASRELSSGANVLTFGAGSRLTVL.

This chain uses TRBV30 with TRBJ1-1; 8 nucleotides line up with TRBD1. V lost 2 bases and J lost 6; bases outside the gene matches: 8. Germline V CDR1 and CDR2: GTSNPN, SVGIG (reference sequence). This CDR3 spans 14 amino acids. The CDR3 sequence is CAWSSTGGWSEAFF. CDR3 DNA: TGTGCCTGGAGTTCAACAGGGGGTTGGTCTGAAGCTTTCTTT.